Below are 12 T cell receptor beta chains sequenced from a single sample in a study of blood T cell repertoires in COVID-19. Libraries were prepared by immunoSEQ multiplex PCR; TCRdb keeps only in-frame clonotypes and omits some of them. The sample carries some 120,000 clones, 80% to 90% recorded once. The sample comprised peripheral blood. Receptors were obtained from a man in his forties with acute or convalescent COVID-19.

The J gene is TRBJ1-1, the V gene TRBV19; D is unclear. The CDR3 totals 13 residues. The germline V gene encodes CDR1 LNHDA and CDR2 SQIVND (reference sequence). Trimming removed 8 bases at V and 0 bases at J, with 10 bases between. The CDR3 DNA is TGTGCCAGTGGTCTTTCAGTGAACACTGAAGCTTTCTTT. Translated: CASGLSVNTEAFF.

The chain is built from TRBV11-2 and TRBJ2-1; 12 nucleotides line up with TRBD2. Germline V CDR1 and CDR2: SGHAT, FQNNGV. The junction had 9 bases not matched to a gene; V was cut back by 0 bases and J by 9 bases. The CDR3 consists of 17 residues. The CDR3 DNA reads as TGTGCCAGCAGCTTAGATCGCCCTAGCGGGAGGGTGAGTGAGCAGTTCTTC. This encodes CASSLDRPSGRVSEQFF.

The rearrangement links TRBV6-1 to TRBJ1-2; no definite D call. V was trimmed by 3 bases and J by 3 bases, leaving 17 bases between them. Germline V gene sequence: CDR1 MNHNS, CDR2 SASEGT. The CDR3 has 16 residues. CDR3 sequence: CASSDPLRPGDYGYTF. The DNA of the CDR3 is TGTGCCAGCAGTGACCCCCTCCGACCCGGAGACTATGGCTACACCTTC.

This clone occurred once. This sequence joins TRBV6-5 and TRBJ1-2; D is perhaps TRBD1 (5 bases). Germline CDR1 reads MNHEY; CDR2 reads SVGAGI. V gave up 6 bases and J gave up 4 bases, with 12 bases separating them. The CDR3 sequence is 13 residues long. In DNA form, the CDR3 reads TGTGCCAGCAGCCCCGACAGCCTCTATGGCTACACCTTC. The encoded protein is CASSPDSLYGYTF.

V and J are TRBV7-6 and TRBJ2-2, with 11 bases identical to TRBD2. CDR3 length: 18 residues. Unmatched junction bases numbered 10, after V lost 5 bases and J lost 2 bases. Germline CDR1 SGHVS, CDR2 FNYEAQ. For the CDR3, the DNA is TGTGCCAGCAGCCCCCGACTAGCGGGGATCCTAAACACCGGGGAGCTGTTTTTT. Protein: CASSPRLAGILNTGELFF.

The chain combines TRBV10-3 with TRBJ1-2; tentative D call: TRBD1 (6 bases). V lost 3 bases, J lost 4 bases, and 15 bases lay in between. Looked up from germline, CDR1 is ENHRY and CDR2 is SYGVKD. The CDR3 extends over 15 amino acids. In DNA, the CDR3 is TGTGCCATCAGTGACGACCGGGGGGGGCCCTATGGCTACACCTTC. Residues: CAISDDRGGPYGYTF.

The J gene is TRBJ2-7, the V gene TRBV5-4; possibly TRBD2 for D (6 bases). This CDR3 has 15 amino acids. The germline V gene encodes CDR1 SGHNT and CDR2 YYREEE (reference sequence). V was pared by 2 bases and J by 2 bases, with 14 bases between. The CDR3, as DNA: TGTGCCAGCAGCTTCCAAGCGGGCCTGACCTACGAGCAGTACTTC. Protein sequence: CASSFQAGLTYEQYF.

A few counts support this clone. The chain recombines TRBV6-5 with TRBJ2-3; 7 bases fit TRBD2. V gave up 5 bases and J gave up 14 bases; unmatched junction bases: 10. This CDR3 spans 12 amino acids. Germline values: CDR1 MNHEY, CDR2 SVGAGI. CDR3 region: CASSRRLAFWYF. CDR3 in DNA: TGTGCCAGCAGTAGGAGACTAGCCTTCTGGTATTTT.

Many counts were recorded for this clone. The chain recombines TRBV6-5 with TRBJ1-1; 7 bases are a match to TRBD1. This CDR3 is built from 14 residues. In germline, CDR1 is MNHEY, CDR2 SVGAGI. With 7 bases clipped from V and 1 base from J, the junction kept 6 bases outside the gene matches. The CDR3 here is CASTGGQTNTEAFF. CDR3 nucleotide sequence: TGTGCCAGCACCGGGGGACAGACGAACACTGAAGCTTTCTTT.

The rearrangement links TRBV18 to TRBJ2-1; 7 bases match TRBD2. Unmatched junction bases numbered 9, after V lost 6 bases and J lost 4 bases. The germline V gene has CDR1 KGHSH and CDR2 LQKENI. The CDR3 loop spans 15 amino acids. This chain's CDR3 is CASSRVSGGYNEQFF. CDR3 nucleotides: TGTGCCAGCTCCAGAGTGTCGGGAGGATACAATGAGCAGTTCTTC.

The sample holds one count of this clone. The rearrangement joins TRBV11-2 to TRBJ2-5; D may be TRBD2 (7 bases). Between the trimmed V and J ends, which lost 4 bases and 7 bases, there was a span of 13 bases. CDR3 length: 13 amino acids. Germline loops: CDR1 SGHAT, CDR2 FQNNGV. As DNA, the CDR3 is TGTGCCAGCAGCTCGGCTAGGGGGGGGACCCAGTACTTC. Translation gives CASSSARGGTQYF.

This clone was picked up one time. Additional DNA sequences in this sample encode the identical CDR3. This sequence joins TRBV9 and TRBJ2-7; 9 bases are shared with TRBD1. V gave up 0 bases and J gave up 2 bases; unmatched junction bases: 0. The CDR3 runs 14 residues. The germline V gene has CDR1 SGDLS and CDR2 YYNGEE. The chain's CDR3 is CASSVGQGAYEQYF. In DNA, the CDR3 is TGTGCCAGCAGCGTAGGACAGGGGGCCTACGAGCAGTACTTC.